These 3 T cell receptor beta chains were sequenced from one sample in a study of CD8 T cells in ankylosing spondylitis. General study findings and limits: A motif in TCR beta, a set of roughly 8 highly homologous variants, appeared characteristic of ankylosing spondylitis blood.

The antigens of these receptors remain unknown. TCRdb re-called the 5' RACE reads with MiXCR, one entry per CDR3 protein. The sample carries 700,000 or so distinct CDR3 sequences, under 20% recorded once. The specimen sequenced was blood, either unsorted or a sorted T cell fraction (not recorded which). Receptors originate from a male donor with ankylosing spondylitis.

The chain recombines TRBV5-1 with TRBJ2-3; TRBD1 agrees at 8 bases. CDR3 length: 15 amino acids. Germline CDR1 and CDR2: SGHRS and YFSETQ. Trimming at V came to 4 bases and at J to 1 base, leaving 5 bases not matched to a gene. The CDR3 protein is CASSPQGAGTDTQYF. The DNA for the CDR3 is TGCGCCAGCAGCCCGCAGGGGGCGGGCACAGATACGCAGTATTTT. The whole variable domain, remainder taken from reference TRBV5-1 and TRBJ2-3, is KAGVTQTPRYLIKTRGQQVTLSCSPISGHRSVSWYQQTPGQGLQFLFEYFSETQRNKGNFPGRFSGRQFSNSRSEMNVSTLELGDSALYLCASSPQGAGTDTQYFGPGTRLTVL.

This clonotype was seen a handful of times. This chain connects TRBV7-2 to TRBJ2-7; D may be TRBD1 (5 bases). The V gene's germline CDR1 is SGHTA and CDR2 FQGNSA. This CDR3 comprises 11 residues. V dropped 5 bases and J dropped 7 bases, with 9 bases sitting between them. This chain's CDR3 is CASSKGVEQYF. The DNA of the CDR3 is TGTGCCAGCAGCAAAGGGGTTGAGCAGTACTTC.

The sample holds a few counts of this clonotype. V usage is TRBV6-1 and J usage is TRBJ1-3; D may be TRBD1 (6 bases). Looked up from germline, CDR1 is MNHNS and CDR2 is SASEGT. Trimming stripped 6 bases from V and 4 bases from J, with 13 bases between. There are 14 residues in the CDR3. In DNA, the CDR3 is TGTGCCAGCAGACTACAGGGCGCGGGAAACACCATATATTTT. Protein: CASRLQGAGNTIYF.